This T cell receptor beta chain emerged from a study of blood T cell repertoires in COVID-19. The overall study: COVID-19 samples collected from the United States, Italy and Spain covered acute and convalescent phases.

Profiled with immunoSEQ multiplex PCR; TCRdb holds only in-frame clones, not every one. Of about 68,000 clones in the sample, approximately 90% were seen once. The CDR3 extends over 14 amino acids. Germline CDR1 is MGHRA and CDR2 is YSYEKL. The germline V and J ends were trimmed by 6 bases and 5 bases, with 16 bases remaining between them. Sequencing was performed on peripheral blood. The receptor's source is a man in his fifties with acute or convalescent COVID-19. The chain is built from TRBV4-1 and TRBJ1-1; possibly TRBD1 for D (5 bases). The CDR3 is CASRGGWELTEAFF. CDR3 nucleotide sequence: TGCGCCAGCAGGGGGGGTTGGGAGTTGACTGAAGCTTTCTTT.